This TCR beta chain comes out of a study of T cell responses to AZD1222 COVID-19 vaccine. The data were produced by immunoSEQ multiplex PCR, yet TCRdb's version contains in-frame clones alone and is incomplete. The sample lists 120,000 to 150,000 clones; more than 85% were seen once. Per germline, CDR1 LNHDA and CDR2 SQIVND (reference sequence). This CDR3 has 15 residues. The V and J ends lost 6 bases and 4 bases, in that order; junction bases with no gene match: 9. This clone appeared a single time. Sequenced here: peripheral blood, sampled on day 0 of AZD1222 vaccination. The rearrangement uses TRBV19 and TRBJ2-3; 8 bases align to TRBD1. This clonotype was obtained from an adult in good health. The CDR3 spells CASRDAGGPPDTQYF. The CDR3 DNA follows: TGTGCCAGTAGAGACGCAGGGGGCCCCCCAGATACGCAGTATTTT.